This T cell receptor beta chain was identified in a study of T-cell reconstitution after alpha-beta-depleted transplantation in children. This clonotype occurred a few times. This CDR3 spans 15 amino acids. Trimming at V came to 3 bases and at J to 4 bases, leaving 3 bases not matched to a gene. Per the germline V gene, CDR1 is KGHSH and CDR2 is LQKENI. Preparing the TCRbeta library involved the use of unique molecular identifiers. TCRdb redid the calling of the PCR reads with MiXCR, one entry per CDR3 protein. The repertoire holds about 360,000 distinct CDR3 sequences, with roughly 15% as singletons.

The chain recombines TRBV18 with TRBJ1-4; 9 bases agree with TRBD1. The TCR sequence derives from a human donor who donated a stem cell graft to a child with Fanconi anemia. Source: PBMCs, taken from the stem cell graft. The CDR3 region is CASSPGQGYNEKLFF. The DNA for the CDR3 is TGTGCCAGCTCACCGGGACAGGGTTATAATGAAAAACTGTTTTTT.